The 29 T cell receptor beta chains in this list originate from one sample, sequenced in a study of shared clonotypes between healthy human individuals. Some clones are missing from TCRdb's copy, which holds only in-frame ones; the method was immunoSEQ multiplex PCR. The table has about 1,900,000 clones, about 94% seen once. Only CD45RO-negative cells positively selected for CCR7 counted as naive CD8 cells, so terminally differentiated effector memory CD45RA+ cells were excluded. Sample: naive CD8+ T cells sorted from blood. These receptors all come from a man aged 18 to 30 in good health.

V gene TRBV9 combines with J gene TRBJ1-1; D is ambiguous. V dropped 0 bases and J dropped 0 bases, with 9 bases sitting between them. The CDR3 loop spans 15 amino acids. CDR1 SGDLS and CDR2 YYNGEE come from the germline V gene. The CDR3 bases are TGTGCCAGCAGCGTAGGAGTGGGTATGAACACTGAAGCTTTCTTT. This sequence encodes CASSVGVGMNTEAFF.

V usage is TRBV27 and J usage is TRBJ1-4; maybe TRBD1 (6 bases). This CDR3 comprises 14 residues. Trimming took off 0 bases at V and 6 bases at J, with 8 bases between the two ends. Germline V gene data show CDR1 as MNHEY and CDR2 as SMNVEV (reference sequence). The CDR3, as DNA: TGTGCCAGCAGTTTATCGACAGGTTATGAAAAACTGTTTTTT. Amino acid sequence: CASSLSTGYEKLFF.

The V and J genes are TRBV6-5 and TRBJ2-5; no clear D gene. The CDR3 runs to 13 residues. Germline V CDR1 and CDR2: MNHEY, SVGAGI. Trimming removed 3 bases from V and 5 bases from J, with 10 bases in between. CDR3 nucleotides: TGTGCCAGCAGTTATGGGCTTAGGGAGACCCAGTACTTC. Amino acid sequence: CASSYGLRETQYF.

The chain combines TRBV29-1 with TRBJ2-7, with D perhaps given as TRBD1 or TRBD2 (5 bases each). The V gene lost 2 bases and the J gene lost 5 bases, with 13 bases spanning the gap. The CDR3 totals 13 residues. CDR1 is SQVTM and CDR2 is ANQGSEA in the germline V gene. CDR3 loop: CSVEWDPGHEQYF. CDR3 sequence (DNA): TGCAGCGTTGAATGGGACCCCGGGCACGAGCAGTACTTC.

The rearrangement uses TRBV19 and TRBJ1-1, with a weak D call TRBD1 (5 bases). The V and J ends lost 2 bases and 5 bases respectively, with 12 bases between them. The CDR3 has 14 amino acids. Germline loops: CDR1 LNHDA, CDR2 SQIVND (reference sequence). Here the CDR3 reads CASSITAGNTEAFF. The CDR3 DNA sequence: TGTGCCAGTAGTATAACAGCAGGGAATACTGAAGCTTTCTTT.

The chain recombines TRBV4-3 with TRBJ2-7, with D tentatively TRBD1 or TRBD2 (7 bases each). The CDR3 length is 15 residues. CDR1 LGHNA and CDR2 YSLEER come from the germline V gene. Trimming took 3 bases from V and 2 from J, leaving 14 bases between them. The CDR3 DNA reads as TGCGCCAGCAGCCAGGTGCAGGGGGGGGCCTACGAGCAGTACTTC. Translating gives CASSQVQGGAYEQYF.

This clone turned up a few times. The chain uses TRBV9 and TRBJ2-1; 11 bases agree with TRBD2. With V trimmed by 3 bases and J by 0 bases, 8 bases remained unmatched. The CDR3 contains 18 residues. Germline loops: CDR1 SGDLS, CDR2 YYNGEE. In DNA form, the CDR3 reads TGTGCCAGCAGCGGGGGACTAGCGGAGGGTAGCTCCTACAATGAGCAGTTCTTC. This gives the protein CASSGGLAEGSSYNEQFF.

J is TRBJ1-5 and V is TRBV6-1, with TRBD1 as a possible D gene (5 bases). V was cut by 4 bases and J by 7 bases, with 17 bases left in between. Germline V lookup: CDR1 MNHNS, CDR2 SASEGT. CDR3 length: 15 residues. For the CDR3, the DNA is TGTGCCAGCAGTGTAGGCCAGGGCGGGCGACAGCCCCAGCATTTT. Translated: CASSVGQGGRQPQHF.

The J gene is TRBJ2-5, the V gene TRBV7-2; 11 positions agree with TRBD2. With V trimmed by 4 bases and J by 5 bases, 9 bases remained unmatched. This CDR3 region has 16 residues. Per germline, CDR1 SGHTA and CDR2 FQGNSA. The CDR3 nucleotides read TGTGCCAGCAGCTCCCCCCTAGCGGGAGGAGTCGAGACCCAGTACTTC. The encoded protein is CASSSPLAGGVETQYF.

The genes are TRBV30 and TRBJ2-1, with 9 bases fitting TRBD1. CDR1 is GTSNPN and CDR2 is SVGIG in the germline V gene (reference sequence). The CDR3 consists of 14 residues. V lost 0 bases, J lost 11 bases, and 8 bases stayed unmatched. CDR3 in amino acids: CAWSVPNRGPKQFF. Written as DNA, the CDR3 is TGTGCCTGGAGTGTACCGAACAGGGGGCCGAAGCAGTTCTTC.

CDR3 bases: TGTGCCAGCAGCGCGGGACAGCTTATGAACACTGAAGCTTTCTTT. Protein product: CASSAGQLMNTEAFF. This chain uses TRBV5-6 with TRBJ1-1; TRBD1 matches 7 bases. The CDR3 spans 15 residues. The J segment lost 0 bases and the V segment lost 4 bases, leaving 6 bases of the junction unmatched. CDR1 is SGHDT and CDR2 is YYEEEE in the germline V gene.

The chain is built from TRBV4-1 and TRBJ2-7; no clear D gene. V shed 4 bases and J shed 1 base, with 8 bases lying between them. Germline V gene lookup returns CDR1 MGHRA and CDR2 YSYEKL. This CDR3 spans 13 amino acids. CDR3 sequence (DNA): TGCGCCAGCAGCCCCGCTAGATCCTACGAGCAGTACTTC. Its translation: CASSPARSYEQYF.

J is TRBJ2-1 and V is TRBV30; possible D gene TRBD2, 5 bases. V was pared by 2 bases and J by 2 bases, with 13 bases between. CDR1 GTSNPN and CDR2 SVGIG come from the germline V gene (reference sequence). The CDR3 length is 15 residues. CDR3 region: CAWSPTSFPYNEQFF. CDR3 sequence (DNA): TGTGCCTGGAGTCCCACTAGTTTCCCCTACAATGAGCAGTTCTTC.

The chain recombines TRBV12-5 with TRBJ2-2, with 10 nucleotides matching TRBD1. Germline loops: CDR1 LGHNT, CDR2 FRNRAP. The V gene end was trimmed by 9 bases and the J gene end by 6 bases; junction bases not matched to a gene: 10. CDR3 length: 15 residues. In nucleotides, the CDR3 is TGTGCTAGCGCAACTCGGACAGGGGGTGCCGGGGAGCTGTTTTTT. It yields the protein CASATRTGGAGELFF.

The chain joins TRBV7-9 to TRBJ2-1, with 10 bases aligning to TRBD2. J lost 6 bases, V lost 2 bases, and 7 bases had no gene match. CDR1 is SEHNR and CDR2 is FQNEAQ in the germline V gene (reference sequence). CDR3 size: 16 residues. The CDR3, as DNA: TGTGCCAGCAGCTTAACTAGCGGGGCCGAGCCCAATGAGCAGTTCTTC. Translated, it gives CASSLTSGAEPNEQFF.

The V and J genes are TRBV2 and TRBJ2-2; 10 nucleotides agree with TRBD1. Per germline, CDR1 SNHLY and CDR2 FYNNEI. The CDR3 has 15 residues. Trimming cost V 2 bases and J 5 bases; bases outside gene matches: 2. The CDR3 loop is CASSEPGQGTGELFF. The CDR3 bases are TGTGCCAGCAGTGAACCGGGACAGGGGACCGGGGAGCTGTTTTTT. The variable domain in full, with the rest retrieved from reference TRBV2 and TRBJ2-2, is EPEVTQTPSHQVTQMGQEVILRCVPISNHLYFYWYRQILGQKVEFLVSFYNNEISEKSEIFDDQFSVERPDGSNFTLKIRSTKLEDSAMYFCASSEPGQGTGELFFGEGSRLTVL.

The chain couples TRBV28 to TRBJ1-5; possibly TRBD1 for D (6 bases). Trimming pared 3 bases from V and 7 bases from J, leaving 13 bases between. Per germline, CDR1 MDHEN and CDR2 SYDVKM. The CDR3 is 14 amino acids. CDR3 coding DNA: TGTGCCAGCAGTTTCACAACAGGGTACCAGCCCCAGCATTTT. It encodes CASSFTTGYQPQHF.

The rearrangement uses TRBV7-9 and TRBJ2-1, with no clear D. Trimming pared 2 bases from V and 0 bases from J, leaving 11 bases between. This CDR3 contains 16 residues. Germline V CDR1 and CDR2: SEHNR, FQNEAQ (reference sequence). The DNA for the CDR3 is TGTGCCAGCAGCTTACGAGACACGAGCTCCTACAATGAGCAGTTCTTC. Protein product: CASSLRDTSSYNEQFF.

This rearrangement joins TRBV2 to TRBJ2-7; a possible D gene is TRBD2 (6 bases). Trimming cost V 9 bases and J 3 bases, with 12 bases left between them. Germline CDR1 and CDR2: SNHLY and FYNNEI. This CDR3 contains 12 residues. The CDR3 DNA sequence: TGTGCCAGTAGCGGTCTCGACTACGAGCAGTACTTC. As protein: CASSGLDYEQYF.

This chain connects TRBV7-2 to TRBJ1-2, with 8 nucleotides matching TRBD1. This CDR3 has 12 amino acids. CDR1 and CDR2 from the germline V gene are SGHTA and FQGNSA. V was clipped by 3 bases and J by 8 bases; unmatched bases: 2. The CDR3 region is CASSLGQVGYTF. CDR3 in DNA: TGTGCCAGCAGCTTGGGACAGGTGGGCTACACCTTC.

The chain is built from TRBV19 and TRBJ1-1; the match to TRBD1 covers 8 bases. The CDR3 runs to 14 residues. Germline values: CDR1 LNHDA, CDR2 SQIVND (reference sequence). Unmatched junction bases numbered 1, after V lost 4 bases and J lost 0 bases. CDR3 nucleotide sequence: TGTGCCAGTAGTACAGGGGGCATGAACACTGAAGCTTTCTTT. This encodes CASSTGGMNTEAFF.

Points on this clone: The same CDR3 arises from other DNA sequences in this sample as well. The V gene is TRBV7-9, the J gene TRBJ1-1; no definite D call. Per the germline V gene, CDR1 is SEHNR and CDR2 is FQNEAQ (reference sequence). CDR3 size: 14 residues. Between the trimmed V and J ends, which lost 1 base and 2 bases, there was a span of 8 bases. CDR3 residues: CASSLVTGNTEAFF. In nucleotides, the CDR3 is TGTGCCAGCAGCTTAGTGACGGGTAACACTGAAGCTTTCTTT.

CDR3: CASSFGMNYGYTF. DNA of the CDR3: TGTGCCAGTAGTTTCGGCATGAACTATGGCTACACCTTC. This chain uses TRBV19 with TRBJ1-2; D is unresolved. Germline CDR1 and CDR2: LNHDA and SQIVND (reference sequence). This CDR3 is 13 amino acids long. V was shortened by 5 bases and J by 2 bases, with 9 bases between the two germline ends.

This chain uses TRBV7-2 with TRBJ1-2, with 8 bases matching TRBD1. Germline V gene data show CDR1 as SGHTA and CDR2 as FQGNSA. This CDR3 is built from 14 residues. Losses at the gene ends were 5 bases for V and 0 bases for J; bases not matched to a gene: 2. The DNA of the CDR3 is TGTGCCAGCAGCCTACAGGGGGCTAACTATGGCTACACCTTC. This encodes CASSLQGANYGYTF.

This chain links TRBV2 with TRBJ2-2, with 11 bases fitting TRBD2. Trimming removed 7 bases from V and 7 bases from J; junction bases left unmatched: 8. The germline V gene has CDR1 SNHLY and CDR2 FYNNEI. The CDR3 has 15 amino acids. CDR3 amino acids: CASTLAGEGDGELFF. CDR3 bases: TGTGCCAGCACACTAGCGGGAGAGGGTGACGGGGAGCTGTTTTTT. Full variable domain (rest looked up from reference TRBV2 and TRBJ2-2): EPEVTQTPSHQVTQMGQEVILRCVPISNHLYFYWYRQILGQKVEFLVSFYNNEISEKSEIFDDQFSVERPDGSNFTLKIRSTKLEDSAMYFCASTLAGEGDGELFFGEGSRLTVL.

The chain carries TRBV5-6 and TRBJ2-1; 7 positions agree with TRBD2. V shed 3 bases, J shed 6 bases, and the junction held 15 bases outside the gene matches. In germline, CDR1 is SGHDT, CDR2 YYEEEE. CDR3 size: 17 residues. CDR3 sequence (DNA): TGTGCCAGCAGCTGGGCCGGGCTAGCGGAGCCGTTCAATGAGCAGTTCTTC. As protein: CASSWAGLAEPFNEQFF.

The chain employs TRBV2 and TRBJ2-7; D may be TRBD2 (6 bases). Deletions cut 1 base from V and 3 bases from J, with 13 bases between. Germline CDR1 and CDR2: SNHLY and FYNNEI. The CDR3 extends over 15 amino acids. CDR3 amino acids: CASSEEAQGGYEQYF. The DNA of the CDR3 is TGTGCCAGCAGTGAAGAGGCGCAGGGAGGCTACGAGCAGTACTTC.

This clone turned up a few times. This chain connects TRBV5-4 to TRBJ2-7, with unresolved D. The germline V gene has CDR1 SGHNT and CDR2 YYREEE (reference sequence). V lost 4 bases, J lost 0 bases, and 5 bases lay in between. This CDR3 has 12 amino acids. CDR3 nucleotides: TGTGCCAGCAGCGTTGACTCCTACGAGCAGTACTTC. It translates to CASSVDSYEQYF.

The chain employs TRBV14 and TRBJ1-2; D remains unclear. This CDR3 is 12 amino acids long. The V and J ends lost 5 bases and 4 bases respectively, with 8 bases between them. The germline CDR1 and CDR2 sequences are SGHDN and FVKESK. The CDR3 reads CASSWSFYGYTF. CDR3 nucleotides: TGTGCCAGCAGCTGGAGTTTCTATGGCTACACCTTC.